One T cell receptor beta chain is described in this entry. PCR used 60 Vbeta primers and 13 Jbeta primers. The repertoire was sequenced with immunoSEQ multiplex PCR; TCRdb's copy has only in-frame clones and lacks some. This table has over 150,000 clones, nearly 80% appearing once. This sample was included in a study of cytomegalovirus exposure and HLA in healthy donors. Trimming took off 2 bases at V and 0 bases at J, with 8 bases between the two ends. This CDR3 region has 15 residues. Germline CDR1 reads SGHTA; CDR2 reads FQGNSA. The J gene is TRBJ1-3, the V gene TRBV7-2; D unclear. The sequence was collected from a man between 18 and 35 years old in good health and CMV-seropositive. The sequenced material came from PBMCs. The CDR3 nucleotides are TGTGCCAGCAGCTTATCCGGGTTCTCTGGAAACACCATATATTTT. Translated, it gives CASSLSGFSGNTIYF.